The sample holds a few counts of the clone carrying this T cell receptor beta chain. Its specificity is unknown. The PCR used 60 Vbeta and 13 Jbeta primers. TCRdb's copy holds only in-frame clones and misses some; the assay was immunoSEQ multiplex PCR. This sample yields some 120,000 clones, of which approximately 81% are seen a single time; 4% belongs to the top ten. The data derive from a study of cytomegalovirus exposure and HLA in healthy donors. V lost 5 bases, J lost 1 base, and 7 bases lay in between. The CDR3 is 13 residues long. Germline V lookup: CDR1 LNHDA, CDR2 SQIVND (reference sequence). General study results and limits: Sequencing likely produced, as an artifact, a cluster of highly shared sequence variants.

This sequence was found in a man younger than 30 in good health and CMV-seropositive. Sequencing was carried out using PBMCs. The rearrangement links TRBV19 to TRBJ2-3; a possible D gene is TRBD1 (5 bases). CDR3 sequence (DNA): TGTGCCAGTAGTGACAGACGCACAGATACGCAGTATTTT. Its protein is CASSDRRTDTQYF.